The 19 T cell receptor beta chains in this list originate from one sample, sequenced in a study of cytomegalovirus exposure and HLA in healthy donors. PCR was performed using 60 Vbeta and 13 Jbeta primers. Data came from immunoSEQ multiplex PCR; TCRdb stores just in-frame clones and leaves some out. This sample carries 150,000 to 200,000 clones, about four fifths of them seen once, and the ten largest clones take 4.5% to 7.5%. What was sequenced was PBMCs. Source of these receptors: a woman between 25 and 40 years old in good health and CMV-seropositive.

The rearrangement joins TRBV7-8 to TRBJ2-1; tentative D call: TRBD1 (6 bases). Trimming removed 5 bases at V and 10 bases at J, with 27 bases between. Germline-derived CDR1 and CDR2 are SGHVS and FQNEAQ. The CDR3 runs 17 residues. CDR3 DNA: TGTGCCAGCAGCCCACCACTACGGGACAAGGCTTTTGGAGAGCAGTTCTTC. This translates into CASSPPLRDKAFGEQFF.

The V gene is TRBV19, the J gene TRBJ2-7; 8 nucleotides align to TRBD1. The V and J ends lost 5 bases and 7 bases, in that order; junction bases with no gene match: 10. The CDR3 spans 14 residues. CDR1 LNHDA and CDR2 SQIVND come from the germline V gene (reference sequence). In DNA form, the CDR3 reads TGTGCCAGTAGTCAGACAGGGGATTCGGGGGAGCAGTACTTC. Translated: CASSQTGDSGEQYF.

Turning to this clone: The germline gene is not matched at one end of the junction; a read error may be the cause. This chain uses TRBV4-3 with TRBJ2-7, with TRBD1 matching over 10 bases. Per germline, CDR1 LGHNA and CDR2 YSLEER. This CDR3 is 13 amino acids long. The CDR3: CASSLTRQGALLF. DNA for the CDR3: TGCGCCAGCAGCCTTACCCGACAGGGGGCTCTCCTCTTC.

V is TRBV28 and J is TRBJ2-3, with 7 bases fitting TRBD1. The CDR3 has 15 amino acids. With 5 bases clipped from V and 2 bases from J, the junction kept 7 bases outside the gene matches. Germline assignment: CDR1 MDHEN and CDR2 SYDVKM. CDR3 coding DNA: TGTGCCAGCAGTCCCGGGGACAGCCACACAGATACGCAGTATTTT. Translation: CASSPGDSHTDTQYF.

The chain recombines TRBV19 with TRBJ2-7; TRBD1 matches 7 bases. In germline, CDR1 is LNHDA, CDR2 SQIVND (reference sequence). The junction had 11 bases not matched to a gene; V was cut back by 5 bases and J by 4 bases. This CDR3 spans 15 amino acids. Here the CDR3 reads CASSAKPGQIYEQYF. The CDR3 DNA sequence: TGTGCCAGTAGTGCTAAACCGGGACAGATATACGAGCAGTACTTC. Combining the CDR3 with reference TRBV19 and TRBJ2-7 gives the whole variable domain DGGITQSPKYLFRKEGQNVTLSCEQNLNHDAMYWYRQDPGQGLRLIYYSQIVNDFQKGDIAEGYSVSREKKESFPLTVTSAQKNPTAFYLCASSAKPGQIYEQYFGPGTRLTVT.

This clone was recorded a few times. The CDR3 protein is CASSALSNWQETQYF. The CDR3, as DNA: TGTGCCAGCAGTGCACTCTCGAACTGGCAAGAGACCCAGTACTTC. J is TRBJ2-5 and V is TRBV25-1; D is ambiguous. Looked up from germline, CDR1 is MGHDK and CDR2 is SYGVNS. CDR3 length equals 15 residues. Trimming removed 4 bases from V and 2 bases from J, with 14 bases in between.

V is TRBV9 and J is TRBJ1-1, with D unresolved. Germline lookup yields CDR1 SGDLS and CDR2 YYNGEE. The CDR3 runs 14 residues. Deletions cut 7 bases from V and 3 bases from J, with 16 bases between. CDR3 region: CASRLTETYTEAFF. The CDR3 DNA follows: TGTGCCAGCCGACTAACAGAGACCTACACTGAAGCTTTCTTT.

This clone was recorded only once. The rearrangement joins TRBV28 to TRBJ2-2; D call uncertain. With 3 bases removed from V and 3 bases from J, the gap between germline ends came to 14 bases. Germline V CDR1 and CDR2: MDHEN, SYDVKM. There are 16 residues in the CDR3. The CDR3 sequence: CASSFHLRGYTGELFF. As DNA, the CDR3 is TGTGCCAGCAGTTTCCATTTAAGAGGATACACCGGGGAGCTGTTTTTT.

The V gene is TRBV7-2, the J gene TRBJ1-5; D is unresolved. CDR3 length: 16 residues. The germline V and J ends were trimmed by 1 base and 3 bases, with 13 bases remaining between them. Germline V gene sequence: CDR1 SGHTA, CDR2 FQGNSA. CDR3 region: CASSLGLAGANQPQHF. In DNA form, the CDR3 reads TGTGCCAGCAGCTTAGGGCTTGCAGGCGCCAATCAGCCCCAGCATTTT. The variable domain in full, with the rest retrieved from reference TRBV7-2 and TRBJ1-5, is GAGVSQSPSNKVTEKGKDVELRCDPISGHTALYWYRQSLGQGLEFLIYFQGNSAPDKSGLPSDRFSAERTGGSVSTLTIQRTQQEDSAVYLCASSLGLAGANQPQHFGDGTRLSIL.

V usage is TRBV6-5 and J usage is TRBJ2-7; D not resolved. CDR3 length: 11 amino acids. V lost 4 bases, J lost 3 bases, and 4 bases lay in between. CDR1 MNHEY and CDR2 SVGAGI come from the germline V gene. The CDR3 DNA follows: TGTGCCAGCAGTTCTCGCTACGAGCAGTACTTC. The encoded protein is CASSSRYEQYF.

With respect to this clone: Different DNA sequences within this sample yield the same CDR3. J is TRBJ1-1 and V is TRBV11-2; D is ambiguous. Looked up from germline, CDR1 is SGHAT and CDR2 is FQNNGV. The V end was cut by 1 base, the J end by 4 bases, with 4 bases between. The CDR3 totals 12 residues. CDR3 DNA sequence: TGTGCCAGCAGCTTAGCGGGCACTGAAGCTTTCTTT. Translating gives CASSLAGTEAFF.

The sample holds a few counts of this clone. The chain is built from TRBV28 and TRBJ2-5; the match to TRBD2 covers 8 bases. V trimming: 2 bases; J trimming: 5 bases; junction bases outside the gene matches: 7. In germline, CDR1 is MDHEN, CDR2 SYDVKM. The CDR3 sequence is 15 residues long. The CDR3 spells CASSLNAGGGETQYF. In DNA, the CDR3 is TGTGCCAGCAGTTTAAACGCGGGAGGTGGGGAGACCCAGTACTTC.

The V call is TRBV27, the J call TRBJ2-1; the D is unclear. Germline V CDR1 and CDR2: MNHEY, SMNVEV (reference sequence). The CDR3 loop spans 12 amino acids. The V gene lost 3 bases and the J gene lost 8 bases, with 8 bases spanning the gap. The CDR3 reads CASSFLGYEQFF. CDR3 bases: TGTGCCAGCAGTTTTCTTGGCTATGAGCAGTTCTTC.

This chain joins TRBV9 and TRBJ2-2; 7 nucleotides match TRBD1. V was clipped by 3 bases and J by 7 bases; unmatched bases: 3. The germline gives CDR1 SGDLS, CDR2 YYNGEE. CDR3 size: 13 residues. The CDR3 is CASSGQGVGELFF. The CDR3 DNA reads as TGTGCCAGCAGCGGCCAGGGGGTCGGGGAGCTGTTTTTT. Based on the CDR3 plus reference TRBV9 and TRBJ2-2, the full variable domain is DSGVTQTPKHLITATGQRVTLRCSPRSGDLSVYWYQQSLDQGLQFLIQYYNGEERAKGNILERFSAQQFPDLHSELNLSSLELGDSALYFCASSGQGVGELFFGEGSRLTVL.

There are a few counts of this clone. The chain uses TRBV6-4 and TRBJ1-5, with 7 positions matching TRBD1. J was trimmed by 1 base and V by 2 bases; bases with no gene match: 2. CDR3 length equals 15 residues. CDR1 and CDR2 (germline): MRHNA, SNTAGT. CDR3 DNA sequence: TGTGCCAGCAGTGACCAGACAGGGAGCAATCAGCCCCAGCATTTT. Its translation is CASSDQTGSNQPQHF.

The chain combines TRBV9 with TRBJ2-1; the match to TRBD1 covers 10 bases. Germline lookup yields CDR1 SGDLS and CDR2 YYNGEE. The CDR3 totals 15 residues. Unmatched junction bases numbered 1, after V lost 2 bases and J lost 2 bases. The CDR3 here is CASSVGTGAYNEQFF. DNA of the CDR3: TGTGCCAGCAGCGTGGGGACAGGGGCCTACAATGAGCAGTTCTTC.

V gene TRBV2 combines with J gene TRBJ1-5; 10 positions match TRBD1. The ends lost 2 bases at V and 4 bases at J; junction bases unmatched: 2. The CDR3 is 15 amino acids. Looked up from germline, CDR1 is SNHLY and CDR2 is FYNNEI. Written as DNA, the CDR3 is TGTGCCAGCAGTGAAACGGGACAGGGGAATCAGCCCCAGCATTTT. Encoded protein: CASSETGQGNQPQHF.

The chain carries TRBV15 and TRBJ1-1; D might be TRBD1 (5 bases). Germline-derived CDR1 and CDR2 are LNHNV and YYDKDF (reference sequence). Trimming cost V 6 bases and J 5 bases, with 16 bases left between them. This CDR3 spans 14 amino acids. CDR3 sequence reads: CATRPRALGTEAFF. The CDR3 coding sequence is TGTGCCACCAGACCCAGGGCCCTGGGGACTGAAGCTTTCTTT.

This clone was counted between two and nine times. The genes are TRBV28 and TRBJ1-5; D perhaps matches TRBD1 (6 bases). Per germline, CDR1 MDHEN and CDR2 SYDVKM. V dropped 3 bases and J dropped 4 bases, with 13 bases sitting between them. The CDR3 has 15 amino acids. CDR3 sequence (DNA): TGTGCCAGCAGTTTTGTTGGGACACAAAATCAGCCCCAGCATTTT. As protein: CASSFVGTQNQPQHF.